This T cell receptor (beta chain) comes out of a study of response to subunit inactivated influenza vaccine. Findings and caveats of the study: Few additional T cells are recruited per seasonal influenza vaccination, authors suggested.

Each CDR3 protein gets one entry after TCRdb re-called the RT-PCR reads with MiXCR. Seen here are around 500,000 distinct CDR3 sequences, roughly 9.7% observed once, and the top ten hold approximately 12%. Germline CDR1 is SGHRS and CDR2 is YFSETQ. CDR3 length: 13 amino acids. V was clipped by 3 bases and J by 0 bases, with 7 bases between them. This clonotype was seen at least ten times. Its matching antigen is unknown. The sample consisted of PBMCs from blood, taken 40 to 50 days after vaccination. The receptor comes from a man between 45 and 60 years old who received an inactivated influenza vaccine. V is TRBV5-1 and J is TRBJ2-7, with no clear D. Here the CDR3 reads CASSSQVSYEQYF. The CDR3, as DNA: TGCGCCAGCAGCTCACAAGTCTCCTACGAGCAGTACTTC.